This T cell receptor (beta chain) stems from a study of blood T cell repertoires in COVID-19. Study-level information: COVID-19 samples collected from the United States, Italy and Spain covered acute and convalescent phases. Sources were T cells, B-cell-depleted T cells, or PBMCs; the material itself was cDNA or gDNA.

The CDR3 consists of 13 residues. Per the germline V gene, CDR1 is GTSNPN and CDR2 is SVGIG (reference sequence). With 6 bases removed from V and 6 bases from J, the gap between germline ends came to 15 bases. Per the original data handling: Reference gene primers were amplified, and this amplification served to estimate nucleated cell counts. Here immunoSEQ multiplex PCR was the method, and the copy in TCRdb shows in-frame clones only, minus some. V, J and clone size are those of that table, while D and trimming were read from the DNA. The sample includes around 140,000 clones, over 65% seen only once; the top ten take roughly 17%.

Sequenced material: peripheral blood. The rearrangement joins TRBV30 to TRBJ2-1; a possible D gene is TRBD2 (6 bases). This sequence originates from a man aged 45-65 years with acute or convalescent COVID-19. The CDR3 here is CACRKRVGNEQFF. In DNA, the CDR3 is TGTGCCTGTCGCAAGCGGGTTGGCAATGAGCAGTTCTTC. Full variable domain (missing parts from reference TRBV30 and TRBJ2-1): SQTIHQWPATLVQPVGSPLSLECTVEGTSNPNLYWYRQAAGRGLQLLFYSVGIGQISSEVPQNLSASRPQDRQFILSSKKLLLSDSGFYLCACRKRVGNEQFFGPGTRLTVL.